This T cell receptor (beta chain) comes out of a study of tumor-infiltrating lymphocytes in primary liver carcinoma. Trimming at V came to 8 bases and at J to 0 bases, leaving 7 bases not matched to a gene. The CDR3 covers 17 residues. Germline CDR1 LNHDA, CDR2 SQIVND (reference sequence). TCR beta cDNA was prepared out of roughly 490 ng total RNA by means of a constant-region primer. Three-round nested multiplex PCR performed with slightly modified ARM-PCR produced the TCR beta libraries. A C-beta reverse primer and TRBV1-TRBV30 forward primers served in each of the first two PCR rounds, at 9 to 10 cycles apiece. Each CDR3 protein gets one entry after TCRdb re-called the multiplex PCR reads with MiXCR. This sample has around 40,000 distinct CDR3 sequences; around 70% occur once, and the top ten carry 15% to 20%. It was from about 21-30 mg of unsorted bulk tissue that RNA and DNA were co-extracted.

This rearrangement joins TRBV19 to TRBJ2-6; TRBD1 agrees at 10 bases. The source of this sequence is a man aged 35 to 55 with primary liver carcinoma and hepatitis B virus infection. The sequencing input was liver tumor tissue from sampling region 2. As to subset: tumor region T2, inferior pole. The DNA of the CDR3 is TGTGCCAGTGGTACGCGGACAGGGGGCTCTGGGGCCAACGTCCTGACTTTC. Its translation is CASGTRTGGSGANVLTF. Filled out from reference TRBV19 and TRBJ2-6, the complete variable domain reads DGGITQSPKYLFRKEGQNVTLSCEQNLNHDAMYWYRQDPGQGLRLIYYSQIVNDFQKGDIAEGYSVSREKKESFPLTVTSAQKNPTAFYLCASGTRTGGSGANVLTFGAGSRLTVL.